This TCR beta chain was documented in a study of CD4 T cells in relation to SARS-CoV-2 and coronaviruses (dated by TCRdb to 2020 to 2023). Regarding the complete study: In the ViraFEST assay, PBMCs were cultured with antigen for under twelve days, after which TCR beta CDR3s were sequenced to identify antigen-specific clonal expansions. An HIV-1 Nef peptide pool or a culture without peptide was used as the negative reference condition. Patient-derived lymphoblastoid cell lines were used to map the HLA restriction of shared crossreactive spike epitopes. The study assessed, at the TCR clonotype level, memory CD4+ T cell crossreactivity between SARS-CoV-2 and common cold coronavirus spike proteins. The Adaptive Biotechnologies TCR-sequencing kit was used to sequence samples from a few pre-COVID donors and the naive versus memory experiments, whereas other data were Illumina-based. A different, Illumina-based TCR-beta assay was used to sequence expansion assays from other donors in the study.

Concerning this clone: Its antigen is currently not known. Nothing much larger sits one base from this clone, and base qualities are not available.

CD4+ T cells from unexposed donors were collected before the COVID-19 pandemic (2011-2018). After around eleven days of culture, CD4+ T cells were isolated with the EasySep CD4+ T cell isolation kit. As far as cell numbers permitted, CD4+ T cells from unexposed donors were tested for reactivity against SARS-CoV-2 S and N as well as four spike pools from common cold coronaviruses. Each well held millions of PBMCs cultured in IMDM containing roughly 5% human AB serum and 10 IU/ml IL-2. Half of the culture medium was replaced with fresh IL-2-containing medium on days 3 and 7. In general, triplicate replicate wells were used for every peptide culture condition. The leukapheresis product for the unexposed donors was obtained through commercial purchase. PBMCs were isolated from leukapheresis product or whole blood by Ficoll-Paque PLUS gradient centrifugation. PBMCs were either used fresh in the expansion assay or cryopreserved at -140 degrees C. The QIAamp Micro DNA Kit was used to extract genomic DNA from the CD4+ T cells.

CDR1 and CDR2, looked up from the germline V gene, are KGHSH and LQKENI. The junction shows trimming of 3 bases on V and 6 bases on J, plus 25 bases between the germline ends. Including cysteine and phenylalanine, the CDR3 has 18 amino acids. CDR3 DNA is the only sequence kept; it has 54 bases, read in frame from the first base. Points the paper makes about the study in general: The study was limited by small numbers of patients and tested TCRs. Crossreactivity analysis was centred on spike protein, so crossreactivity against other viral proteins was not assessed. In roughly 65% of donors, memory CD4+ clonotypes turned up that crossrecognized SARS-CoV-2 and at least one common cold coronavirus spike. Significantly weaker SARS-CoV-2-driven expansion was shown by crossreactive clones than by monoreactive clones, consistent with antigenic imprinting. Because no donor provided both pre-pandemic and post-infection samples, tracing the source of pre-existing responses was limited.

Libraries were prepared through the immunoSEQ multiplex PCR assay. The authors processed their data as follows. During preprocessing, nonproductive sequences were discarded, as were any CDR3s that did not begin with C, did not end with F or W, or were shorter than 7 amino acids. The MANAFEST web app was used to call antigen-specific clonotypes on the basis of expansion compared with the reference and with other culture wells. A clone was considered positive if the clone showed significant expansion compared with the reference culture in 2 of 3 replicate wells at an FDR below 0.05. For a clone to be considered positive, significant expansion relative to all other tandem wells and an odds ratio above 5 were also required. After three terminal residues were trimmed from each end, CDR3 homology was quantified as pairwise Levenshtein distance using the stringdist R package. Held by TCRdb, this immuneACCESS table contains in-frame sequences only and omits some clones. Under half of the omission traces to an unresolved V gene where checked; the cause of the rest is unknown. The V and J calls and clone size come from that table; D and trimming were worked out from the DNA. Recorded for this sample are approximately 25,000 clones; 76% of them occurred a single time. 20% to 25% of the sample is in the top ten clones.

The sample comprised CD4+ T cells from PBMCs, cultured in vitro. The TCR was taken from a human donor in good health. The rearranged segments are TRBV18 and TRBJ2-3, with the D assignment possibly TRBD1 or TRBD2, given 5 matching bases for each. The nucleotide sequence is given as TGTGCCAGCTCACCTAGCTCGGTTGGGGACCCTGCCACGGATACGCAGTATTTT. Translated, this gives CASSPSSVGDPATDTQYF.